What follows are 6 T cell receptor beta chains derived from one specimen sequenced in a study of blood T cell repertoires in COVID-19. TCRdb's table, derived via immunoSEQ multiplex PCR, lists solely in-frame clones and lacks some. The data contain fewer than 400,000 clones, 85% of them seen just once; the ten biggest clones take up under 2%. Sequenced input: PBMCs or T cells enriched from blood (not recorded which). These receptor sequences come from a woman younger than 45 who had been exposed to COVID-19.

The chain recombines TRBV11-2 with TRBJ1-2; the match to TRBD1 covers 7 bases. The CDR3 extends over 12 amino acids. Germline V CDR1 and CDR2: SGHAT, FQNNGV. V dropped 4 bases and J dropped 8; count of bases not matched to a gene: 4. Here the CDR3 DNA reads TGTGCCAGCAGCTCGACAGGGCGCGGCTACACCTTC. Protein product: CASSSTGRGYTF.

This chain links TRBV2 with TRBJ1-2, with 8 bases that match TRBD1. The J segment lost 2 bases and the V segment lost 8 bases, leaving 10 bases of the junction unmatched. Germline assignment: CDR1 SNHLY and CDR2 FYNNEI. The CDR3 spans 15 residues. CDR3 sequence (DNA): TGTGCCAGCCTCAACCCATGGGACAGGAACTATGGCTACACCTTC. This gives the protein CASLNPWDRNYGYTF.

This chain uses TRBV19 with TRBJ1-3; D perhaps matches TRBD1 (6 bases). Trimming stripped 7 bases from V and 3 bases from J, with 10 bases between. CDR1 LNHDA and CDR2 SQIVND come from the germline V gene (reference sequence). The CDR3 is 13 residues long. DNA for the CDR3: TGTGCCAGTATCCGGGACAATGGAAACACCATATATTTT. It yields the protein CASIRDNGNTIYF.

J is TRBJ1-5 and V is TRBV6-1, with TRBD1 identical over 10 bases. The CDR3 contains 17 residues. Trimming took 1 base from V and 6 from J; bases not matched to a gene: 9. In germline, CDR1 is MNHNS, CDR2 SASEGT. This chain's CDR3 is CASSEVFQTGGGQPQHF. The CDR3 coding sequence is TGTGCCAGCAGTGAAGTCTTCCAGACAGGGGGCGGTCAGCCCCAGCATTTT.

This rearrangement joins TRBV30 to TRBJ2-3; D might be TRBD2 (6 bases). Germline V gives CDR1 GTSNPN, CDR2 SVGIG (reference sequence). CDR3 size: 13 residues. Trimming took off 7 bases at V and 3 bases at J, with 14 bases between the two ends. The CDR3 nucleotides read TGTGCCTACGAAGGCGGGGTGACAGATACGCAGTATTTT. It specifies CAYEGGVTDTQYF.

This sequence joins TRBV7-2 and TRBJ2-5; 9 nucleotides align to TRBD2. The CDR3 is 16 residues long. The V gene's germline CDR1 is SGHTA and CDR2 FQGNSA. V dropped 0 bases and J dropped 5; count of bases not matched to a gene: 7. The CDR3 region is CASSLARGLASETQYF. The CDR3, as DNA: TGTGCCAGCAGCTTAGCGCGCGGACTAGCGTCGGAGACCCAGTACTTC. The full variable domain, rest sourced from reference TRBV7-2 and TRBJ2-5, is GAGVSQSPSNKVTEKGKDVELRCDPISGHTALYWYRQSLGQGLEFLIYFQGNSAPDKSGLPSDRFSAERTGGSVSTLTIQRTQQEDSAVYLCASSLARGLASETQYFGPGTRLLVL.